This TCR beta chain was recorded in a study of breast tumors, draining lymph nodes, adjacent tissues. Study results and limitations: Tumor T cell lymph node origin was a supported hypothesis, not proven.

Per germline, CDR1 SGHDT and CDR2 YYEEEE. V was clipped by 0 bases and J by 4 bases, with 13 bases between them. The length of the CDR3 is 15 residues. This clonotype was seen only once. No antigen is known for it. From the multiplex PCR reads, TCRdb called clonotypes with MiXCR, one entry per CDR3 protein. Of fewer than 300,000 distinct CDR3 sequences listed, roughly 30% are singletons. The lymph nodes were axillary draining lymph nodes from breast cancer patients. The clonotype comes from a female donor with breast cancer. Some clones in this sample may be carry-over from other donors' samples. The sample comprised axillary lymph node tissue. The chain carries TRBV5-6 and TRBJ1-1; tentative D call: TRBD1 (5 bases). The CDR3 DNA is TGTGCCAGCAGCTTGGTGGGGGGAAGAGGCACTGAAGCTTTCTTT. Amino acids: CASSLVGGRGTEAFF.